This T cell receptor (beta chain) was retrieved from a study of blood T cell repertoires in COVID-19. Study context: Material from acute and convalescent COVID-19 was sourced from the United States, Italy and Spain. T cells, B-cell-depleted T cells, or PBMCs provided the cDNA or gDNA that served as material.

Only in-frame clones appear in the TCRdb table, and some are missing; sequencing was by immunoSEQ multiplex PCR. The sample lists 210,000 or so clones, more than 70% occurring once. V lost 5 bases to trimming and J lost 4 bases, with 17 bases between them. Germline lookup yields CDR1 LNHDA and CDR2 SQIVND (reference sequence). This CDR3 is 16 amino acids long. The sequenced sample consisted of peripheral blood. The J gene is TRBJ2-2, the V gene TRBV19; D might be TRBD2 (6 bases). The receptor was isolated from a woman between 35 and 50 years old who had recovered from COVID-19. In DNA form, the CDR3 reads TGTGCCAGTAGTCCCCGACTAGAACCTCGCACCGGGGAGCTGTTTTTT. It encodes CASSPRLEPRTGELFF.